This TCR beta chain was captured in a study of T cell changes during pregnancy in multiple sclerosis. V gave up 1 base and J gave up 5 bases, with 14 bases separating them. CDR3 length: 16 residues. Per the germline V gene, CDR1 is MNHEY and CDR2 is SMNVEV (reference sequence). Produced via immunoSEQ multiplex PCR; TCRdb's table is partial and in-frame only. The table lists about 120,000 clones, approximately 95% of them singletons, with approximately 6.2% in the top ten. The chain employs TRBV27 and TRBJ2-2, with D perhaps TRBD1 (5 bases). Sequencing used peripheral blood, obtained before pregnancy. This sequence was found in a female donor with multiple sclerosis, enrolled in a pregnancy study. CDR3 in DNA: TGTGCCAGCAGTTTATATGGACACCCGGAGACCGGGGAGCTGTTTTTT. It specifies CASSLYGHPETGELFF.